A selection of T cell receptor beta chains follows, all from one sample in a study of shared clonotypes between healthy human individuals. Libraries were prepared by immunoSEQ multiplex PCR; TCRdb keeps only in-frame clonotypes and omits some of them. The table lists around 1.5 million clones, 95% to 99% of them singletons. Sequences were obtained from naive CD4+ T cells sorted from blood. The receptor set was obtained from a man aged 25 to 40 in good health. CDR3s include the opening cysteine and the closing phenylalanine or tryptophan. Each record gives: J gene, V gene, clone size, D gene, CDR3 protein, CDR3 DNA. D genes are given only for firm matches. Clone size, where shown, is once, few, many, or a class for clones that have expanded.

J gene: TRBJ1-2
V gene: TRBV29-1
clone size: .
D gene: .
CDR3 protein: CSVQRATGGYTF
CDR3 DNA: TGCAGCGTCCAGAGAGCTACAGGTGGCTACACCTTC

J gene: TRBJ1-4
V gene: TRBV10-3
clone size: .
D gene: .
CDR3 protein: CAISEKGGEKLFF
CDR3 DNA: TGTGCCATCAGTGAGAAAGGGGGTGAAAAACTGTTTTTT

J gene: TRBJ2-5
V gene: TRBV11-2
clone size: .
D gene: .
CDR3 protein: CASSLETSTKETQYF
CDR3 DNA: TGTGCCAGCAGCTTGGAGACTAGTACCAAGGAGACCCAGTACTTC

J gene: TRBJ1-2
V gene: TRBV2
clone size: .
D gene: TRBD1
CDR3 protein: CASSYGQGTYGYTF
CDR3 DNA: TGTGCCAGCAGTTACGGACAGGGCACCTATGGCTACACCTTC

J gene: TRBJ2-3
V gene: TRBV28
clone size: .
D gene: .
CDR3 protein: CASSSPPGEGTDTQYF
CDR3 DNA: TGTGCCAGCAGCTCCCCGCCAGGGGAAGGGACAGATACGCAGTATTTT

J gene: TRBJ2-2
V gene: TRBV5-1
clone size: .
D gene: TRBD2
CDR3 protein: CASSLGRSGRNTGELFF
CDR3 DNA: TGCGCCAGCAGCTTGGGCCGTAGCGGGAGGAATACCGGGGAGCTGTTTTTT

J gene: TRBJ1-3
V gene: TRBV9
clone size: .
D gene: .
CDR3 protein: CASSIHTGPSGNTIYF
CDR3 DNA: TGTGCCAGCAGCATACATACAGGCCCCTCTGGAAACACCATATATTTT

J gene: TRBJ2-7
V gene: TRBV27
clone size: .
D gene: TRBD1
CDR3 protein: CASSAAPGQGLSEQYF
CDR3 DNA: TGTGCCAGCAGTGCCGCTCCGGGACAGGGTCTGTCCGAGCAGTACTTC

J gene: TRBJ1-2
V gene: TRBV10-3
clone size: .
D gene: .
CDR3 protein: CAISESRGPLNYGYTF
CDR3 DNA: TGTGCCATCAGTGAGTCGAGAGGTCCATTAAACTATGGCTACACCTTC

J gene: TRBJ2-1
V gene: TRBV9
clone size: .
D gene: .
CDR3 protein: CASSPLAGHNEQFF
CDR3 DNA: TGTGCCAGCAGCCCACTCGCCGGGCACAATGAGCAGTTCTTC

J gene: TRBJ1-2
V gene: TRBV21-1
clone size: .
D gene: .
CDR3 protein: CASSGTGVFGYGYTF
CDR3 DNA: TGTGCCAGCAGCGGAACAGGGGTTTTCGGCTATGGCTACACCTTC

J gene: TRBJ2-5
V gene: TRBV30
clone size: .
D gene: .
CDR3 protein: CAWSYIVRDGGPYQETQYF
CDR3 DNA: TGTGCCTGGAGTTACATAGTTCGGGACGGTGGCCCGTACCAAGAGACCCAGTACTTC

J gene: TRBJ1-1
V gene: TRBV9
clone size: once
D gene: .
CDR3 protein: CASSPLLGRDTEAFF
CDR3 DNA: TGTGCCAGCAGCCCCCTTTTAGGGCGAGACACTGAAGCTTTCTTT

J gene: TRBJ2-1
V gene: TRBV5-1
clone size: .
D gene: .
CDR3 protein: CASSLDQRGEQFF
CDR3 DNA: TGCGCCAGCAGCTTGGATCAGCGCGGTGAGCAGTTCTTC

J gene: TRBJ2-3
V gene: TRBV5-1
clone size: .
D gene: TRBD2
CDR3 protein: CASSFSGSRDTQYF
CDR3 DNA: TGCGCCAGCAGCTTCAGCGGGAGCAGGGATACGCAGTATTTT

J gene: TRBJ1-2
V gene: TRBV6-1
clone size: .
D gene: TRBD1
CDR3 protein: CAGTGGSYGYTF
CDR3 DNA: TGTGCCGGAACAGGGGGGTCCTATGGCTACACCTTC

J gene: TRBJ2-2
V gene: TRBV4-1
clone size: .
D gene: .
CDR3 protein: CASSQLGLRGGELFF
CDR3 DNA: TGCGCCAGCAGCCAACTTGGATTACGGGGAGGGGAGCTGTTTTTT

J gene: TRBJ2-5
V gene: TRBV7-7
clone size: .
D gene: TRBD2
CDR3 protein: CASSKRTSGSYVETQYF
CDR3 DNA: TGTGCTAGCAGCAAAAGGACTAGCGGGAGTTATGTAGAGACCCAGTACTTC

J gene: TRBJ2-3
V gene: TRBV9
clone size: .
D gene: .
CDR3 protein: CASSVATAPSTDTQYF
CDR3 DNA: TGTGCCAGCAGCGTAGCAACAGCCCCAAGCACAGATACGCAGTATTTT

J gene: TRBJ2-1
V gene: TRBV5-6
clone size: .
D gene: .
CDR3 protein: CASSLVRIAYNEQFF
CDR3 DNA: TGTGCCAGCAGCTTGGTACGGATTGCCTACAATGAGCAGTTCTTC

J gene: TRBJ2-7
V gene: TRBV19
clone size: once
D gene: TRBD1
CDR3 protein: CASSTWTGANPAYEQYF
CDR3 DNA: TGTGCCAGTAGTACCTGGACAGGGGCCAACCCCGCCTACGAGCAGTACTTC

J gene: TRBJ2-7
V gene: TRBV28
clone size: once
D gene: .
CDR3 protein: CASRPSGTRDYEQYF
CDR3 DNA: TGTGCCAGCAGACCTTCCGGGACACGGGACTACGAGCAGTACTTC

J gene: TRBJ1-5
V gene: TRBV30
clone size: .
D gene: .
CDR3 protein: CAWSSWRGKPQHF
CDR3 DNA: TGTGCCTGGAGTTCCTGGAGGGGTAAGCCCCAGCATTTT

J gene: TRBJ2-3
V gene: TRBV28
clone size: .
D gene: .
CDR3 protein: CASIRESTDTQYF
CDR3 DNA: TGTGCCAGCATACGGGAAAGCACAGATACGCAGTATTTT

J gene: TRBJ2-7
V gene: TRBV28
clone size: .
D gene: TRBD1
CDR3 protein: CASSLPDRVDEQYF
CDR3 DNA: TGTGCCAGCAGTTTACCCGACAGGGTCGACGAGCAGTACTTC

J gene: TRBJ2-1
V gene: TRBV30
clone size: .
D gene: .
CDR3 protein: CAWDTRGSGHEQFF
CDR3 DNA: TGTGCCTGGGATACCCGTGGGAGTGGGCATGAGCAGTTCTTC

J gene: TRBJ2-5
V gene: TRBV14
clone size: .
D gene: TRBD1
CDR3 protein: CASSKGILGTGQETQYF
CDR3 DNA: TGTGCCAGCAGCAAAGGGATTCTAGGGACAGGGCAAGAGACCCAGTACTTC

J gene: TRBJ1-4
V gene: TRBV7-9
clone size: .
D gene: .
CDR3 protein: CASSAGAATNEKLFF
CDR3 DNA: TGTGCCAGCAGCGCCGGGGCTGCAACTAATGAAAAACTGTTTTTT

J gene: TRBJ2-5
V gene: TRBV6-6
clone size: .
D gene: .
CDR3 protein: CASKGGETQYF
CDR3 DNA: TGTGCCAGCAAGGGGGGAGAGACCCAGTACTTC

J gene: TRBJ1-2
V gene: TRBV5-6
clone size: .
D gene: .
CDR3 protein: CASSTLGGYTF
CDR3 DNA: TGTGCCAGCAGCACCTTGGGCGGCTACACCTTC

J gene: TRBJ2-1
V gene: TRBV18
clone size: .
D gene: .
CDR3 protein: CASSGDVRIYNEQFF
CDR3 DNA: TGTGCCAGCTCCGGGGACGTTAGGATATACAATGAGCAGTTCTTC

J gene: TRBJ2-2
V gene: TRBV7-3
clone size: .
D gene: .
CDR3 protein: CASSLIQENGELFF
CDR3 DNA: TGTGCCAGCAGCTTAATCCAGGAGAACGGGGAGCTGTTTTTT

J gene: TRBJ2-7
V gene: TRBV2
clone size: .
D gene: TRBD1
CDR3 protein: CASSSRGRGSYEQYF
CDR3 DNA: TGTGCCAGCAGTAGCAGGGGGCGCGGGTCCTACGAGCAGTACTTC

J gene: TRBJ2-3
V gene: TRBV11-3
clone size: .
D gene: .
CDR3 protein: CASSLSRQNTDTQYF
CDR3 DNA: TGTGCCAGCAGCTTATCGCGCCAAAACACAGATACGCAGTATTTT

J gene: TRBJ1-3
V gene: TRBV7-9
clone size: .
D gene: TRBD1
CDR3 protein: CASIKSPPTGQLGNTIYF
CDR3 DNA: TGTGCCAGCATTAAAAGCCCCCCGACAGGGCAGCTAGGAAACACCATATATTTT

J gene: TRBJ2-1
V gene: TRBV18
clone size: .
D gene: TRBD2
CDR3 protein: CASSLLAGAGNEQFF
CDR3 DNA: TGTGCCAGCTCACTACTAGCGGGAGCGGGGAATGAGCAGTTCTTC

J gene: TRBJ2-2
V gene: TRBV2
clone size: .
D gene: TRBD2
CDR3 protein: CASNSLAGSTGELFF
CDR3 DNA: TGTGCCAGCAACTCGCTAGCGGGATCCACCGGGGAGCTGTTTTTT

J gene: TRBJ2-7
V gene: TRBV28
clone size: .
D gene: TRBD1
CDR3 protein: CASSFGDSLYEQYF
CDR3 DNA: TGTGCCAGCAGTTTCGGGGACAGCCTTTACGAGCAGTACTTC

J gene: TRBJ2-7
V gene: TRBV18
clone size: .
D gene: .
CDR3 protein: CASSPTRENYEQYF
CDR3 DNA: TGTGCCAGCTCACCAACTCGAGAAAACTACGAGCAGTACTTC

J gene: TRBJ2-5
V gene: TRBV10-3
clone size: .
D gene: TRBD2
CDR3 protein: CAIRGRETETQYF
CDR3 DNA: TGTGCCATCAGGGGGCGGGAGACTGAGACCCAGTACTTC

J gene: TRBJ2-5
V gene: TRBV19
clone size: .
D gene: TRBD1
CDR3 protein: CASRRGTAQETQYF
CDR3 DNA: TGTGCCAGCCGAAGGGGGACAGCCCAAGAGACCCAGTACTTC

J gene: TRBJ1-2
V gene: TRBV10-3
clone size: .
D gene: .
CDR3 protein: CAISDEGLIYGYTF
CDR3 DNA: TGTGCCATCAGTGATGAGGGTTTGATCTATGGCTACACCTTC

J gene: TRBJ2-3
V gene: TRBV4-3
clone size: .
D gene: TRBD2
CDR3 protein: CASSQDYSIAGGPKDTQYF
CDR3 DNA: TGCGCCAGCAGCCAAGACTACTCCATAGCGGGAGGGCCAAAGGATACGCAGTATTTT

J gene: TRBJ1-4
V gene: TRBV2
clone size: .
D gene: .
CDR3 protein: CASRLLTDNEKLFF
CDR3 DNA: TGTGCCAGCAGGCTTCTCACGGATAATGAAAAACTGTTTTTT

J gene: TRBJ2-2
V gene: TRBV7-3
clone size: .
D gene: TRBD2
CDR3 protein: CASSLTSGRNTGELFF
CDR3 DNA: TGTGCCAGCAGCTTGACTAGCGGGAGGAACACCGGGGAGCTGTTTTTT

J gene: TRBJ2-1
V gene: TRBV9
clone size: .
D gene: .
CDR3 protein: CASAAKMSYNEQFF
CDR3 DNA: TGTGCCAGCGCTGCGAAAATGTCCTACAATGAGCAGTTCTTC

J gene: TRBJ2-7
V gene: TRBV7-8
clone size: .
D gene: TRBD2
CDR3 protein: CASGRTSGRGVYEQYF
CDR3 DNA: TGTGCCAGCGGACGGACTAGCGGGAGGGGGGTCTACGAGCAGTACTTC

J gene: TRBJ2-1
V gene: TRBV6-6
clone size: .
D gene: TRBD1
CDR3 protein: CASSYQQGASYNEQFF
CDR3 DNA: TGTGCCAGCAGTTACCAACAGGGGGCGAGTTACAATGAGCAGTTCTTC

J gene: TRBJ2-7
V gene: TRBV19
clone size: .
D gene: .
CDR3 protein: CASSIRGTSGYEQYF
CDR3 DNA: TGTGCCAGTAGTATTCGCGGGACCTCGGGATACGAGCAGTACTTC